This is a list of T cell receptor beta chains from one sample in a study of CD8 T cells in ankylosing spondylitis. TCRdb re-called the 5' RACE reads through MiXCR, storing one row per CDR3 protein. This repertoire shows fewer than 750,000 distinct CDR3 sequences, roughly 19% found once; its top ten account for around 20%. Sequencing was performed on blood, either unsorted or a sorted T cell fraction (not recorded which). Receptor source: a male donor with ankylosing spondylitis. CDR3s include the opening cysteine and the closing phenylalanine or tryptophan. A D gene is named only where the DNA matches it firmly. The size of a clone is reported for some rows only, either as once, few or many, or as a class for expanded clones.

D gene	clone size	V gene	J gene	CDR3 protein	CDR3 DNA
TRBD2	NA	TRBV3-1	TRBJ2-1	CASSHPWGGEQFF	TGTGCCAGCAGCCATCCTTGGGGGGGTGAGCAGTTCTTC
NA	NA	TRBV24-1	TRBJ1-1	CATSDPTHGNEAFF	TGTGCCACCAGTGATCCAACTCATGGAAACGAAGCTTTCTTT
NA	NA	TRBV12-3/TRBV12-4	TRBJ2-7	CASVGGSYEQYF	TGTGCCAGCGTCGGAGGATCCTACGAGCAGTACTTC
TRBD2	NA	TRBV20-1	TRBJ2-1	CSARGPGGGAHNEQFF	TGCAGTGCCCGAGGCCCTGGCGGGGGGGCCCACAATGAGCAGTTCTTC
NA	NA	TRBV27	TRBJ2-7	CASQGGKAYEQYF	TGTGCCAGCCAGGGGGGTAAGGCCTACGAGCAGTACTTC
TRBD2	few	TRBV5-1	TRBJ2-1	CASSLGLAGFKNEQFF	TGCGCCAGCAGCCTCGGACTAGCGGGATTTAAGAATGAGCAGTTCTTC
TRBD2	NA	TRBV12-3/TRBV12-4	TRBJ2-3	CASSFGAGVGDTQYF	TGTGCCAGCAGTTTCGGGGCGGGAGTAGGAGATACGCAGTATTTT
TRBD1	few	TRBV5-1	TRBJ2-7	CASSLVTGDIYEQYF	TGCGCCAGCAGCTTGGTTACAGGGGACATCTACGAGCAGTACTTC
NA	many	TRBV15	TRBJ1-4	CATSALTGSEKLFF	TGTGCCACCAGCGCCCTGACAGGTAGTGAAAAACTGTTTTTT
TRBD2	few	TRBV4-1	TRBJ2-7	CASSQASGRPLYEQYF	TGCGCCAGCAGCCAGGCTAGCGGGAGGCCTCTCTACGAGCAGTACTTC
NA	few	TRBV20-1	TRBJ2-5	CSARGENPETQYF	TGCAGTGCTAGAGGCGAGAACCCAGAGACCCAGTACTTC
TRBD2	few	TRBV18	TRBJ2-7	CASSPRPSGSVYEQYF	TGTGCCAGCTCACCCCGGCCTAGCGGGAGTGTGTACGAGCAGTACTTC
TRBD1	few	TRBV4-1	TRBJ1-4	CATGPGQGKGGEKLFF	TGCGCAACCGGACCGGGACAGGGCAAAGGTGGTGAAAAACTGTTTTTT
TRBD2	NA	TRBV4-1	TRBJ2-7	CASQELAGAVYEQYF	TGCGCCAGCCAAGAGCTAGCGGGGGCTGTCTACGAGCAGTACTTC
NA	few	TRBV7-4	TRBJ1-1	CASSFRFLGEDTEAFF	TGTGCCAGCAGCTTTCGGTTCTTGGGGGAGGACACTGAAGCTTTCTTT
TRBD1	few	TRBV5-1	TRBJ1-2	CASSTGTVIYGYTF	TGCGCCAGCAGCACAGGGACAGTCATCTATGGCTACACCTTC
TRBD2	few	TRBV20-1	TRBJ2-7	CSARGGGLAGGRTGYEQYF	TGCAGTGCTAGAGGGGGCGGACTAGCGGGAGGCAGAACCGGATACGAGCAGTACTTC
NA	few	TRBV3-1	TRBJ2-3	CASSQNSGSAQYF	TGTGCCAGCAGCCAAAATAGCGGCTCGGCGCAGTATTTT
TRBD1	NA	TRBV20-1	TRBJ1-1	CSAPRQGSMNTEAFF	TGCAGTGCACCCCGACAGGGATCCATGAACACTGAAGCTTTCTTT
NA	few	TRBV4-3	TRBJ2-7	CASSQDNDGLEQYF	TGCGCCAGCAGCCAAGATAACGACGGGTTAGAGCAGTACTTC
TRBD1	NA	TRBV4-2	TRBJ2-7	CASSTRTGGLYEQYF	TGTGCCAGCAGCACAAGGACAGGGGGCCTCTACGAGCAGTACTTC
NA	NA	TRBV3-1	TRBJ2-4	CASSQDGGVSSIQYF	TGTGCCAGCAGCCAAGATGGAGGGGTATCGAGCATTCAGTACTTC
NA	few	TRBV11-2	TRBJ2-4	CASSSRLAKNIQYF	TGTGCCAGCAGCAGCAGACTAGCCAAAAACATTCAGTACTTC
TRBD2	NA	TRBV27	TRBJ2-1	CASSLQLAGGPYNEQFF	TGTGCCAGCAGTTTACAACTAGCGGGAGGCCCCTACAATGAGCAGTTCTTC
NA	few	TRBV7-9	TRBJ2-6	CASSLVLTGANVLTF	TGTGCCAGCAGCTTAGTCCTTACCGGGGCCAACGTCCTGACTTTC
NA	few	TRBV6-1	TRBJ1-2	CASSDSIGVSGGYTF	TGTGCCAGCAGTGACAGTATCGGGGTATCAGGAGGCTACACCTTC
NA	NA	TRBV4-2	TRBJ1-5	CASSREMGQPQHF	TGTGCCAGCAGCCGGGAGATGGGACAGCCCCAGCATTTT
NA	many	TRBV20-1	TRBJ2-7	CSARPSSGLAYEQYF	TGCAGTGCTCGCCCCAGTAGCGGCCTTGCCTACGAGCAGTACTTC
NA	NA	TRBV12-3/TRBV12-4	TRBJ2-1	CASSFSVSSYNEQFF	TGTGCCAGCAGTTTTTCGGTTAGCTCCTACAATGAGCAGTTCTTC
NA	NA	TRBV12-3/TRBV12-4	TRBJ2-2	CASSLFAAGNTGELFF	TGTGCCAGCAGTTTATTCGCGGCAGGAAACACCGGGGAGCTGTTTTTT
TRBD1	few	TRBV11-2	TRBJ1-2	CASSQPGTGAPYGYTF	TGTGCCAGCAGCCAACCCGGGACAGGGGCTCCCTATGGCTACACCTTC
NA	NA	TRBV12-3/TRBV12-4	TRBJ1-2	CASSLDSFYGYTF	TGTGCCAGCAGCCTGGACAGCTTCTATGGCTACACCTTC
NA	few	TRBV20-1	TRBJ1-5	CSARDAARGLYQPQHF	TGCAGTGCTAGAGATGCGGCCAGGGGTTTATATCAGCCCCAGCATTTT
NA	few	TRBV29-1	TRBJ1-1	CSVDRNTEAFF	TGCAGCGTGGACAGAAACACTGAAGCTTTCTTT
NA	NA	TRBV27	TRBJ2-3	CASRRAEDTQYF	TGTGCCAGCAGAAGAGCGGAGGATACGCAGTATTTT
NA	few	TRBV5-5	TRBJ1-1	CASSVSEKNTEAFF	TGTGCCAGCAGCGTATCTGAAAAGAACACTGAAGCTTTCTTT
TRBD2	NA	TRBV2	TRBJ2-3	CASSDLAGGDTQYF	TGTGCCAGCAGTGACCTAGCGGGGGGAGATACGCAGTATTTT
TRBD1	few	TRBV13	TRBJ1-2	CASSTGTGLSYGYTF	TGTGCCAGCAGTACCGGGACAGGGTTATCCTATGGCTACACCTTC
NA	NA	TRBV7-9	TRBJ1-1	CASSSSVGRDYTEAFF	TGTGCCAGCAGCTCTTCGGTCGGCAGAGATTACACTGAAGCTTTCTTT
NA	NA	TRBV5-1	TRBJ1-2	CASSPGPSGGPYGYTF	TGCGCCAGCAGCCCCGGACCGTCCGGGGGCCCCTATGGCTACACCTTC
NA	few	TRBV19	TRBJ2-1	CASSIGRGAREQFF	TGTGCCAGTAGTATTGGACGGGGGGCCCGTGAGCAGTTCTTC
NA	NA	TRBV25-1	TRBJ2-7	CASSDWDFPYEQYF	TGTGCCAGCAGTGACTGGGACTTCCCCTACGAGCAGTACTTC
NA	NA	TRBV5-1	TRBJ1-6	CASSLDREFDNSPLHF	TGCGCCAGCAGCTTGGACAGGGAGTTCGATAATTCACCCCTCCACTTT
TRBD2	NA	TRBV29-1	TRBJ2-2	CSVEFGTSGSGELFF	TGCAGCGTTGAATTTGGGACTAGCGGTTCCGGGGAGCTGTTTTTT
TRBD1	few	TRBV12-3/TRBV12-4	TRBJ2-3	CASSPNRGRTDTQYF	TGTGCCAGCAGTCCCAACAGGGGACGCACAGATACGCAGTATTTT
TRBD1	many	TRBV28	TRBJ1-5	CASGHGLAGGQPQHF	TGTGCCAGCGGACACGGACTCGCAGGGGGTCAGCCCCAGCATTTT
NA	many	TRBV12-3/TRBV12-4	TRBJ1-6	CASGNGRGSPLHF	TGTGCCAGCGGCAACGGCCGGGGTTCACCCCTCCACTTT
NA	NA	TRBV20-1	TRBJ2-7	CSASTGRWTYEQYF	TGCAGTGCTTCCACGGGCAGATGGACCTACGAGCAGTACTTC
NA	few	TRBV20-1	TRBJ1-5	CSASIQQGSLGSNQPQHF	TGCAGTGCCTCAATTCAACAGGGATCGTTGGGTAGCAATCAGCCCCAGCATTTT
TRBD2	few	TRBV29-1	TRBJ2-2	CSVEEQRGGIGELFF	TGCAGCGTTGAAGAACAGCGGGGGGGAATCGGGGAGCTGTTTTTT
TRBD2	NA	TRBV27	TRBJ2-2	CASSILAASGELFF	TGTGCCAGCAGTATCCTAGCGGCCTCCGGGGAGCTGTTTTTT
NA	NA	TRBV6-2/TRBV6-3	TRBJ2-7	CASSYSTRGGEQYF	TGTGCCAGCAGTTACTCAACTAGGGGCGGCGAGCAGTACTTC
TRBD1	NA	TRBV15	TRBJ1-4	CATSKWTGGEEKLFF	TGTGCCACCAGCAAATGGACAGGGGGCGAGGAAAAACTGTTTTTT
TRBD2	NA	TRBV5-1	TRBJ2-1	CASDPGLAGTGSYNEQFF	TGCGCCAGCGATCCGGGACTAGCGGGGACGGGCTCCTACAATGAGCAGTTCTTC
NA	few	TRBV9	TRBJ2-2	CASSVAGNMGTGELFF	TGTGCCAGCAGCGTAGCGGGCAATATGGGCACCGGGGAGCTGTTTTTT
NA	NA	TRBV4-1	TRBJ1-1	CASSQVDPIREAFF	TGCGCCAGCAGCCAAGTGGACCCTATTCGAGAAGCTTTCTTT
NA	NA	TRBV11-2	TRBJ2-7	CASTLTGSYEQHF	TGTGCCAGCACCTTAACCGGGTCCTACGAGCAGCACTTC
NA	many	TRBV4-1	TRBJ2-1	CASSQESRGGLNEQFF	TGCGCCAGCAGCCAAGAATCGAGGGGGGGTTTGAATGAGCAGTTCTTC
NA	few	TRBV5-1	TRBJ2-5	CASRFSVGETQYF	TGCGCCAGCAGGTTCAGTGTTGGAGAGACCCAGTACTTC
NA	NA	TRBV2	TRBJ1-6	CASSSRDGLHSPLHF	TGTGCCAGCAGTAGCCGGGACGGATTACATTCACCCCTCCACTTT